What follows are 16 T cell receptor beta chains derived from one specimen sequenced in a study of T cell changes during pregnancy in multiple sclerosis. Produced via immunoSEQ multiplex PCR; TCRdb's table is partial and in-frame only. This repertoire shows about 74,000 clones, approximately 91% found once; its top ten account for approximately 3.4%. This specimen consisted of peripheral blood, obtained before pregnancy. All receptors come from a female donor with multiple sclerosis, enrolled in a pregnancy study.

The V call is TRBV19, the J call TRBJ2-7, with 9 positions matching TRBD2. The CDR3 consists of 15 residues. CDR1 and CDR2 from the germline V gene are LNHDA and SQIVND (reference sequence). Germline trimming cut 3 bases from V and 3 bases from J; bases unmatched to any gene: 6. The CDR3 sequence: CASSIILAGIYEQYF. CDR3 bases: TGTGCCAGTAGTATTATCCTAGCGGGGATCTACGAGCAGTACTTC.

This clone was recorded a few times. The rearrangement joins TRBV30 to TRBJ1-4; weak D call: TRBD1 (6 bases). This CDR3 region has 13 residues. The germline V gene encodes CDR1 GTSNPN and CDR2 SVGIG (reference sequence). The V and J ends lost 8 bases and 5 bases respectively, with 15 bases between them. CDR3 in DNA: TGTGCCCGCCAGGGGCAGGGGAATGAAAAACTGTTTTTT. It codes for CARQGQGNEKLFF.

This sequence joins TRBV5-5 and TRBJ2-7; D gene unclear. The CDR3 has 15 amino acids. V dropped 0 bases and J dropped 3 bases, with 13 bases sitting between them. In germline, CDR1 is SGHKS, CDR2 YYEKEE (reference sequence). The CDR3 loop is CASSLEPRSNYEQYF. DNA of the CDR3: TGTGCCAGCAGCTTGGAACCCCGGTCCAACTACGAGCAGTACTTC. Full variable domain (missing parts from reference TRBV5-5 and TRBJ2-7): DAGVTQSPTHLIKTRGQQVTLRCSPISGHKSVSWYQQVLGQGPQFIFQYYEKEERGRGNFPDRFSARQFPNYSSELNVNALLLGDSALYLCASSLEPRSNYEQYFGPGTRLTVT.

The chain employs TRBV27 and TRBJ2-5, with D perhaps matching TRBD1 (5 bases). CDR1 and CDR2 (germline): MNHEY, SMNVEV (reference sequence). V lost 5 bases to trimming and J lost 5 bases, with 12 bases between them. The CDR3 totals 13 residues. CDR3 region: CASSLQGWETQYF. In DNA form, the CDR3 reads TGTGCCAGCAGTCTGCAGGGTTGGGAGACCCAGTACTTC.

The chain combines TRBV7-6 with TRBJ2-2; D might be TRBD2 (7 bases). Germline V gives CDR1 SGHVS, CDR2 FNYEAQ. V was pared by 5 bases and J by 4 bases, with 11 bases between. The CDR3 loop spans 14 amino acids. CDR3 nucleotides: TGTGCCAGCAGCCTAGGGGGGGGCACCGGGGAGCTGTTTTTT. It is translated as CASSLGGGTGELFF.

The chain is built from TRBV14 and TRBJ2-4; D may be TRBD1 (5 bases). The CDR3 totals 13 residues. V was clipped by 3 bases and J by 8 bases, with 11 bases between them. Looked up from germline, CDR1 is SGHDN and CDR2 is FVKESK. The CDR3 bases are TGTGCCAGCAGCCAGCAGGGATGGGACATTCAGTACTTC. Encoded protein: CASSQQGWDIQYF.

This chain joins TRBV29-1 and TRBJ2-1, with 9 bases that match TRBD2. With 8 bases clipped from V and 0 bases from J, the junction kept 5 bases outside the gene matches. Germline values: CDR1 SQVTM, CDR2 ANQGSEA. The CDR3 is made up of 14 amino acids. As DNA, the CDR3 is TGCAGCTCGGGACTAGCCAGCTCCTACAATGAGCAGTTCTTC. It yields the protein CSSGLASSYNEQFF.

J is TRBJ2-1 and V is TRBV30; D uncertain. Deletions cut 4 bases from V and 5 bases from J, with 15 bases between. The CDR3 is 14 amino acids. Germline CDR1 GTSNPN, CDR2 SVGIG (reference sequence). The CDR3 DNA sequence: TGTGCCTGGACCCCGGCAGGCCAGAACAATGAGCAGTTCTTC. As protein: CAWTPAGQNNEQFF.

V is TRBV18 and J is TRBJ2-7; TRBD1 matches 7 bases. The germline gives CDR1 KGHSH, CDR2 LQKENI. The V and J ends lost 2 bases and 0 bases, in that order; junction bases with no gene match: 1. The CDR3 has 14 amino acids. This chain's CDR3 is CASSPGDSSYEQYF. In nucleotides, the CDR3 is TGTGCCAGCTCACCAGGGGACAGCTCCTACGAGCAGTACTTC.

The chain combines TRBV30 with TRBJ2-7, with TRBD2 matching 10 bases. J was trimmed by 3 bases and V by 2 bases; bases with no gene match: 4. CDR3 length: 14 amino acids. CDR1 is GTSNPN and CDR2 is SVGIG in the germline V gene (reference sequence). CDR3 DNA sequence: TGTGCCTGGAGTCGGACTAGCGGCGGCTACGAGCAGTACTTC. This translates into CAWSRTSGGYEQYF. Using reference TRBV30 and TRBJ2-7 for the parts outside the CDR3, the full variable domain is SQTIHQWPATLVQPVGSPLSLECTVEGTSNPNLYWYRQAAGRGLQLLFYSVGIGQISSEVPQNLSASRPQDRQFILSSKKLLLSDSGFYLCAWSRTSGGYEQYFGPGTRLTVT.

The chain links TRBV6-5 to TRBJ2-1; TRBD2 matches at 8 bases. The V and J ends lost 11 bases and 6 bases, in that order; junction bases with no gene match: 9. The CDR3 consists of 13 residues. Germline values: CDR1 MNHEY, CDR2 SVGAGI. The DNA of the CDR3 is TGTGCCGCCGGGGGGGGCAGCGTCAATGAGCAGTTCTTC. As protein: CAAGGGSVNEQFF.

Comments on this clone: At one end, the junction sequence differs from germline, possibly due to a read error. The chain links TRBV13 to TRBJ2-5; 7 bases are shared with TRBD1. The CDR3 totals 13 residues. Germline CDR1 and CDR2: PRHDT and FYEKMQ (reference sequence). Written as DNA, the CDR3 is TGTGCCAGCAGCATAGGGACAGCTGAGACCCAGTACTTC. Amino acids: CASSIGTAETQYF.

The chain has TRBV6-1 and TRBJ2-2; TRBD1 aligns across 8 bases. CDR3 length: 15 amino acids. The ends lost 7 bases at V and 6 bases at J; junction bases unmatched: 10. In germline, CDR1 is MNHNS, CDR2 SASEGT. CDR3 bases: TGTGCCAGCATTATGGACAGGGTGGTGGCCGGGGAGCTGTTTTTT. Translated: CASIMDRVVAGELFF.

This rearrangement joins TRBV2 to TRBJ2-2; perhaps TRBD1 as D (5 bases). Germline CDR1 reads SNHLY; CDR2 reads FYNNEI. V was pared by 3 bases and J by 2 bases, with 13 bases between. This CDR3 is 16 amino acids long. The CDR3 sequence is CASSEVGPFNTGELFF. The CDR3 nucleotides read TGTGCCAGCAGTGAGGTGGGGCCGTTTAACACCGGGGAGCTGTTTTTT.

This clone was seen a few times. The chain joins TRBV4-2 to TRBJ1-2; D not resolved. This CDR3 is 16 amino acids long. The germline V gene has CDR1 LGHNA and CDR2 YNFKEQ. V was cut by 0 bases and J by 4 bases, with 15 bases left in between. In DNA form, the CDR3 reads TGTGCCAGCAGCCAAGATGGAGGAGGTTCTAGCTATGGCTACACCTTC. The encoded protein is CASSQDGGGSSYGYTF.

The genes are TRBV7-3 and TRBJ2-7; possibly TRBD1 for D (6 bases). The CDR3 is made up of 15 amino acids. The V end was cut by 5 bases, the J end by 0 bases, with 14 bases between. Germline V lookup: CDR1 SGHTA, CDR2 FQGTGA. For the CDR3, the DNA is TGTGCCAGCAGCCGACTGGGGGCAGACTCCTACGAGCAGTACTTC. Translated, it gives CASSRLGADSYEQYF.